These 18 T cell receptor beta chains were sequenced from one sample in a study of T cell clonality in common variable immunodeficiency. Overall study results and limits: Reportedly, TCR beta sequences from common variable immunodeficiency showed fewer deletions and N-nucleotide insertions.

TCRdb's table, derived via immunoSEQ multiplex PCR, lists solely in-frame clones and lacks some. There are roughly 29,000 clones in the sample, none observed a single time. The antigens of these receptors remain unknown. Material for sequencing was peripheral blood mononuclear cells. The origin of the receptors is a human donor with common variable immunodeficiency.

Remarks on this clone: The read terminates 3 residues before the CDR3 end, so the remaining end is supplied by the germline J gene. V gene TRBV6-1 combines with J gene TRBJ2-7, with 7 bases lining up with TRBD1. V shed 5 bases, J shed 4 bases, and the junction held 11 bases outside the gene matches. The CDR3 is 15 amino acids. Germline CDR1 and CDR2: MNHNS and SASEGT. CDR3 residues: CASSKDRDQTYEQYF. The sequenced part of the CDR3 DNA is TGTGCCAGCAGTAAAGACAGGGACCAAACGTACGAG.

As to this clone: The read terminates 3 residues ahead of where the CDR3 ends, so the germline J gene completes it. V is TRBV20-1 and J is TRBJ2-7; D is undetermined. Trimming removed 3 bases from V and 0 bases from J, with 12 bases in between. The CDR3 has 14 residues. In germline, CDR1 is DFQATT, CDR2 SNEGSKA (reference sequence). The sequenced part of the CDR3 DNA is TGCAGTGCTAGGCAGGATCTTAGCTCCTACGAG. Translated, it gives CSARQDLSSYE. The full CDR3 reads CSARQDLSSYEQYF.

This clone occurred many times. The read gets to within 3 residues of the CDR3 end, and the germline J gene fills in the rest. The chain recombines TRBV28 with TRBJ2-3; D ambiguous. The V end was cut by 5 bases, the J end by 0 bases, with 3 bases between. Per the germline V gene, CDR1 is MDHEN and CDR2 is SYDVKM. The CDR3 is 12 residues long. The CDR3 reads CASSLSTDTQYF. The CDR3 DNA, read in part, is TGTGCCAGCAGTCTGAGCACAGATACG.

Details on this clone: Sequencing ends 3 residues short of the CDR3 end; the germline J gene provides the rest. The rearrangement uses TRBV5-3 and TRBJ2-7, with a possible D match to TRBD2 (6 bases). TRBV5-3 is an ORF for which the function is uncertain. With 5 bases removed from V and 5 bases from J, the gap between germline ends came to 14 bases. This CDR3 has 13 amino acids. CDR3: CARSLWTNHEQYF. The sequenced part of the CDR3 DNA is TGTGCCAGAAGTTTATGGACTAACCACGAG.

In the case of this clone: Coverage ceases 3 residues before the CDR3 finishes, and the germline J gene fills in the end. V is TRBV2 and J is TRBJ1-1; 8 bases align to TRBD1. The CDR3 sequence is 16 residues long. The germline gives CDR1 SNHLY, CDR2 FYNNEI. Trimming took 2 bases from V and 0 from J; bases not matched to a gene: 5. The chain's CDR3 is CASSEYRGRVNTEAFF. Partial CDR3 DNA: TGTGCCAGCAGTGAATACAGGGGGAGGGTGAACACTGAA.

This clone was counted a few times. The read ends 3 residues early relative to the CDR3; the germline J gene fills the gap. The rearrangement links TRBV19 to TRBJ1-1; weak D call: TRBD1 (5 bases). This CDR3 comprises 15 residues. Germline-derived CDR1 and CDR2 are LNHDA and SQIVND (reference sequence). Trimming shortened V by 6 bases and J by 2 bases, and 16 bases separated the two germline ends. The CDR3 protein is CASSPSAGGNTEAFF. CDR3 DNA, as far as it was read: TGTGCCAGTAGCCCATCGGCGGGGGGAAACACTGAA.

This clone was seen more than once but under ten times. The read ends 3 residues shy of where the CDR3 ends; the end is completed using the germline J gene. The gene calls are TRBV2 and TRBJ2-7, with 7 bases matching TRBD1. Trimming took 3 bases from V and 6 from J; bases not matched to a gene: 2. The CDR3 loop spans 12 amino acids. Germline loops: CDR1 SNHLY, CDR2 FYNNEI. CDR3 protein: CASSETGREQYF. Partial CDR3 DNA: TGTGCCAGCAGTGAGACAGGGCGCGAG.

As regards this clone: The read halts 3 residues ahead of the CDR3 end, with the missing end drawn from the germline J gene. The V gene is TRBV16, the J gene TRBJ1-6; weak D call: TRBD1 (5 bases). V was cut by 5 bases and J by 7 bases, with 12 bases left in between. The CDR3 contains 14 residues. Germline CDR1 KGHSY, CDR2 FQNENV. The CDR3 bases that were read are TGTGCCAGCAGCAACAGGAAAATGAATTCACCC. Translation gives CASSNRKMNSP. The whole CDR3 is CASSNRKMNSPLHF.

This clone was observed many times. The read terminates 3 residues ahead of where the CDR3 ends, so the germline J gene completes it. V is TRBV20-1 and J is TRBJ2-5; 8 nucleotides line up with TRBD2. The CDR3 spans 15 residues. Losses at the gene ends were 4 bases for V and 5 bases for J; bases not matched to a gene: 12. Germline V CDR1 and CDR2: DFQATT, SNEGSKA (reference sequence). CDR3 bases read: TGCAGTGCTATGTCCTCGCGGGAGGCTGTGGAGACC. This sequence encodes CSAMSSREAVET. The complete CDR3 sequence is CSAMSSREAVETQYF.

As for this clone: Coverage ceases 3 residues before the CDR3 finishes, and the germline J gene fills in the end. The chain couples TRBV2 to TRBJ2-3; D is unclear. This CDR3 spans 15 amino acids. Germline-derived CDR1 and CDR2 are SNHLY and FYNNEI. Between the trimmed V and J ends, which lost 2 bases and 0 bases, there was a span of 9 bases. The CDR3 bases that were read are TGTGCCAGCAGTGAAAGGCTTTCTAGCACAGATACG. It codes for CASSERLSSTDT. In full, the CDR3 is CASSERLSSTDTQYF. Complete variable domain (other parts from reference TRBV2 and TRBJ2-3): EPEVTQTPSHQVTQMGQEVILRCVPISNHLYFYWYRQILGQKVEFLVSFYNNEISEKSEIFDDQFSVERPDGSNFTLKIRSTKLEDSAMYFCASSERLSSTDTQYFGPGTRLTVL.

This clone was detected many times. The CDR3 extends 3 residues past the end of the read, so its final part is completed from the germline J gene. The chain carries TRBV20-1 and TRBJ2-7; possible D gene TRBD1, 5 bases. Between the trimmed V and J ends, which lost 3 bases and 3 bases, there was a span of 21 bases. Germline V CDR1 and CDR2: DFQATT, SNEGSKA (reference sequence). The CDR3 has 16 residues. The CDR3 sequence is CSASSPKPGHLYEQYF. CDR3 DNA (partial): TGCAGTGCTAGTTCTCCTAAACCAGGACACCTCTACGAG.

Remarks on this clone: The read stops 3 residues short of the end of the CDR3; the missing end is completed from the germline J gene. V usage is TRBV7-9 and J usage is TRBJ2-7; D unclear. This CDR3 contains 15 residues. Germline values: CDR1 SEHNR, CDR2 FQNEAQ (reference sequence). Trimming took off 4 bases at V and 0 bases at J, with 13 bases between the two ends. The CDR3 bases that were read are TGTGCCAGCAGCTCCCTAACTTTAAACTCCTACGAG. This codes for CASSSLTLNSYE. The CDR3 in full is CASSSLTLNSYEQYF.

In its sample, this clone was seen many times. Read data end 3 residues before the CDR3 end; the end is taken from the germline J gene. The chain uses TRBV2 and TRBJ2-7; the match to TRBD1 covers 7 bases. The length of the CDR3 is 14 residues. Trimming took 1 base from V and 3 from J; bases not matched to a gene: 3. The germline V gene encodes CDR1 SNHLY and CDR2 FYNNEI. The CDR3 sequence is CASSEDRGRYEQYF. CDR3 DNA (partial): TGTGCCAGCAGTGAAGACAGGGGACGCTACGAG.

The CDR3 protein is CASRQGQDQPQHF. CDR3 DNA (partial): TGCGCCAGCCGACAGGGGCAAGATCAGCCC. The chain uses TRBV5-1 and TRBJ1-5; TRBD1 agrees at 8 bases. The CDR3 is cut off 3 residues early in the read; its end comes from the germline J gene. CDR1 and CDR2 from the germline V gene are SGHRS and YFSETQ. The CDR3 sequence is 13 residues long. Trimming took 7 bases from V and 5 from J; bases not matched to a gene: 5.

This clone was seen many times. The read ends 3 residues before the CDR3 terminus; that terminus is restored from the germline J gene. This chain connects TRBV5-4 to TRBJ2-4; a weak D match, TRBD2 (6 bases). The CDR3 loop spans 14 amino acids. V shed 3 bases and J shed 5 bases, with 12 bases lying between them. Germline values: CDR1 SGHNT, CDR2 YYREEE (reference sequence). This CDR3 is CASSSGDLQNIQYF. The part of the CDR3 DNA that was read is TGTGCCAGCAGCTCGGGGGACCTCCAAAACATT. Full variable domain (rest looked up from reference TRBV5-4 and TRBJ2-4): ETGVTQSPTHLIKTRGQQVTLRCSSQSGHNTVSWYQQALGQGPQFIFQYYREEENGRGNFPPRFSGLQFPNYSSELNVNALELDDSALYLCASSSGDLQNIQYFGAGTRLSVL.

Comments on this clone: The sequenced fragment ends 3 residues before the CDR3 boundary, so the rest is inferred from the germline J gene. The rearrangement links TRBV7-7 to TRBJ1-2, with D unclear. This CDR3 comprises 18 residues. Germline CDR1 SSHAT, CDR2 FNYEAQ (reference sequence). With 4 bases removed from V and 3 bases from J, the gap between germline ends came to 24 bases. The CDR3 bases that were read are TGTGCCAGCAGCTCCCCCCCGACCCAGGTCCAAGGTGACTATGGC. Translated, it gives CASSSPPTQVQGDYG. The whole CDR3 protein reads CASSSPPTQVQGDYGYTF.

This clone was counted ten times or more. The read terminates 3 residues ahead of where the CDR3 ends, so the germline J gene completes it. The chain is built from TRBV29-1 and TRBJ2-2; D may be TRBD2 (6 bases). V was trimmed by 7 bases and J by 5 bases, leaving 14 bases between them. The CDR3 extends over 13 amino acids. The germline V gene has CDR1 SQVTM and CDR2 ANQGSEA. The CDR3 sequence is CSASTRVTGELFF. The CDR3 DNA, read in part, is TGCAGCGCCTCGACTAGGGTAACCGGGGAG.

Details on this clone: The read is 3 residues too short to cover the CDR3 end, so that end is filled in from the germline J gene. V gene TRBV19 combines with J gene TRBJ1-5, with D possibly being TRBD1 (5 bases). There are 20 residues in the CDR3. The V end was cut by 4 bases, the J end by 0 bases, with 25 bases between. Germline V gives CDR1 LNHDA, CDR2 SQIVND (reference sequence). CDR3 DNA, as far as it was read: TGTGCCAGTAGTAACCGGTACAATCAGGGTAAGAAGGGTAGCAATCAGCCC. This encodes CASSNRYNQGKKGSNQP. The whole CDR3 protein reads CASSNRYNQGKKGSNQPQHF.